This T cell receptor (beta chain) was captured in a study of cytomegalovirus exposure and HLA in healthy donors. Study outcomes and limitations: According to an earlier analysis, most TCR beta V segments yielded productive rearrangements about 90% or about 30% of the time.

Researchers ran the PCR with 60 Vbeta and 13 Jbeta primers. TCRdb's table, derived via immunoSEQ multiplex PCR, lists solely in-frame clones and lacks some. The top ten clones hold roughly 3% of a sample with about 140,000 clones, about 79% of them seen once. There are 15 residues in the CDR3. The germline CDR1 and CDR2 sequences are SGDLS and YYNGEE. The V gene lost 4 bases and the J gene lost 8 bases, with 21 bases spanning the gap. Comments on this clone: Its antigen is not known.

Sequenced material: PBMCs. This clonotype originated in a male donor in good health and CMV-seronegative. The genes are TRBV9 and TRBJ1-1; D not resolved. For the CDR3, the DNA is TGTGCCAGCAGCATGGAGCGGGGTACAACTACCGAAGCTTTCTTT. Translating gives CASSMERGTTTEAFF. Together with reference TRBV9 and TRBJ1-1, the CDR3 gives the full variable domain: DSGVTQTPKHLITATGQRVTLRCSPRSGDLSVYWYQQSLDQGLQFLIQYYNGEERAKGNILERFSAQQFPDLHSELNLSSLELGDSALYFCASSMERGTTTEAFFGQGTRLTVV.